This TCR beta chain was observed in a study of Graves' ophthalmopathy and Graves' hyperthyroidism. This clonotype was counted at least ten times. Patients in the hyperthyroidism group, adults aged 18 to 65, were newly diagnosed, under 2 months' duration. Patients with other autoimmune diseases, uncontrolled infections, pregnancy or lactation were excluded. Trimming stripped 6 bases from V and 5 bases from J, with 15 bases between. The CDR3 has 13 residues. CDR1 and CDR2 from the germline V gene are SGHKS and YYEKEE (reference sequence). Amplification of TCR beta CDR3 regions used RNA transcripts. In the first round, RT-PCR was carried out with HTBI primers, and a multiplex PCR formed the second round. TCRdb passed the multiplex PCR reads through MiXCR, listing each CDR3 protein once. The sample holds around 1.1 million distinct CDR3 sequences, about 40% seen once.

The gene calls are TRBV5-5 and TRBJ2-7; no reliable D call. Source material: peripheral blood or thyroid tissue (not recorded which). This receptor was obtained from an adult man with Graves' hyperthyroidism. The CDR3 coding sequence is TGTGCCAGCACGGCGCGATTTCCCCACGAGCAGTACTTC. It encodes CASTARFPHEQYF.